The 18 T cell receptor beta chains given below trace back to one sample, sequenced in a study of shared clonotypes between healthy human individuals. Libraries were prepared by immunoSEQ multiplex PCR; TCRdb keeps only in-frame clonotypes and omits some of them. The profile covers about 330,000 clones, with around 90% appearing a single time and roughly 17% taken by the ten largest. Source material: memory CD8+ T cells sorted from blood. Subset given: CD45RO+ cells pooled with CCR7-negative TemRA cells. Source of these receptors: a man aged 18-30 years in good health.

This clone appeared once. The chain combines TRBV11-2 with TRBJ2-7, with D perhaps matching TRBD1 or TRBD2 (5 bases each). Germline V lookup: CDR1 SGHAT, CDR2 FQNNGV. Trimming pared 5 bases from V and 6 bases from J, leaving 11 bases between. This CDR3 has 12 residues. CDR3 DNA sequence: TGTGCCAGCAGCCCCCACGGGGCCGAGCAGTACTTC. Amino acid sequence: CASSPHGAEQYF.

The rearrangement uses TRBV10-3 and TRBJ2-7; D possibly corresponds to TRBD2 (5 bases). The germline gives CDR1 ENHRY, CDR2 SYGVKD. This CDR3 has 14 amino acids. The germline V and J ends were trimmed by 0 bases and 0 bases, with 6 bases remaining between them. DNA of the CDR3: TGTGCCATCAGTGAGTCGGGAGCCTCCTACGAGCAGTACTTC. Translating it yields CAISESGASYEQYF.

On this clone: Different DNA sequences within this sample yield the same CDR3. The chain employs TRBV7-9 and TRBJ1-1; D is ambiguous. Trimming took 4 bases from V and 1 from J, leaving 7 bases between them. The CDR3 runs 13 residues. From germline, CDR1 is SEHNR and CDR2 FQNEAQ (reference sequence). In DNA form, the CDR3 reads TGTGCCAGCAGCTCAGACCCGAACACTGAAGCTTTCTTT. Its translation: CASSSDPNTEAFF.

The chain carries TRBV29-1 and TRBJ2-3; 12 bases are a match to TRBD2. Germline V gene sequence: CDR1 SQVTM, CDR2 ANQGSEA. V trimming: 0 bases; J trimming: 3 bases; junction bases outside the gene matches: 7. This CDR3 has 17 residues. The CDR3 DNA reads as TGCAGCGTTGAAGATCCTCTAGCGGGGGGGCCTACAGATACGCAGTATTTT. As protein: CSVEDPLAGGPTDTQYF.

The J gene is TRBJ2-5, the V gene TRBV4-2, with 15 bases that match TRBD2. The V segment lost 5 bases and the J segment 2 bases; nucleotides outside the gene matches: 6. This CDR3 is 17 amino acids long. Germline CDR1 reads LGHNA; CDR2 reads YNFKEQ. DNA for the CDR3: TGTGCCAGCAGCAGGACTAGCGGGGGGGCGCGGCAAGAGACCCAGTACTTC. Translated: CASSRTSGGARQETQYF.

V is TRBV27 and J is TRBJ2-1, with unresolved D. This CDR3 has 13 amino acids. Germline V gives CDR1 MNHEY, CDR2 SMNVEV (reference sequence). Trimming shortened V by 3 bases and J by 5 bases, and 8 bases separated the two germline ends. For the CDR3, the DNA is TGTGCCAGCAGTTTCTCCCCTAACAATGAGCAGTTCTTC. Encoded protein: CASSFSPNNEQFF.

The V and J genes are TRBV6-6 and TRBJ2-5; possible D gene TRBD2, 5 bases. The length of the CDR3 is 15 residues. Between the trimmed V and J ends, which lost 0 bases and 2 bases, there was a span of 10 bases. CDR1 is MNHNY and CDR2 is SVGAGI in the germline V gene (reference sequence). This CDR3 reads CASSYSTTRQETQYF. In nucleotides, the CDR3 is TGTGCCAGCAGTTACTCGACAACTAGACAAGAGACCCAGTACTTC.

The genes are TRBV18 and TRBJ2-2, with D possibly TRBD1 on 5 matching bases. Trimming removed 2 bases at V and 4 bases at J, with 17 bases between. Germline-derived CDR1 and CDR2 are KGHSH and LQKENI. The CDR3 has 17 amino acids. The CDR3: CASSPTKTVSGTGELFF. For the CDR3, the DNA is TGTGCCAGCTCACCAACAAAGACAGTATCGGGCACCGGGGAGCTGTTTTTT.

This clone was found a few times. V is TRBV4-1 and J is TRBJ2-7, with TRBD1 matching 8 bases. CDR3 length: 16 residues. Germline V gene sequence: CDR1 MGHRA, CDR2 YSYEKL. The trim removed 2 bases at V and 6 bases at J, leaving 12 bases unmatched. This chain's CDR3 is CASSQSDPLTGGEQYF. In nucleotides, the CDR3 is TGCGCCAGCAGCCAATCGGACCCTCTCACAGGGGGCGAGCAGTACTTC.

The J gene is TRBJ1-2, the V gene TRBV9; 9 bases line up with TRBD1. Germline lookup yields CDR1 SGDLS and CDR2 YYNGEE. The V and J ends lost 4 bases and 7 bases, in that order; junction bases with no gene match: 8. This CDR3 is 14 amino acids long. CDR3 nucleotide sequence: TGTGCCAGCAGCACGAGACAGGGGGGCTTTGGCTACACCTTC. Translating it yields CASSTRQGGFGYTF.

The chain recombines TRBV5-1 with TRBJ2-1; 14 nucleotides match TRBD2. The CDR3 totals 17 residues. CDR1 and CDR2 (germline): SGHRS, YFSETQ. V shed 0 bases and J 8 bases; nucleotides not matched to a gene: 7. The CDR3 nucleotides are TGCGCCAGCAGCTTGGAGGGACTAGCGGGGGTGAGAGATGAGCAGTTCTTC. It yields the protein CASSLEGLAGVRDEQFF.

This clone has only one observation. The rearrangement joins TRBV5-1 to TRBJ2-3; 7 bases line up with TRBD2. From germline, CDR1 is SGHRS and CDR2 YFSETQ. Unmatched junction bases numbered 7, after V lost 7 bases and J lost 5 bases. The CDR3 runs 13 residues. The DNA of the CDR3 is TGCGCCAGCGCTGGGACTACGATAGATACGCAGTATTTT. As protein: CASAGTTIDTQYF.

The rearrangement joins TRBV5-6 to TRBJ2-7, with 9 bases identical to TRBD1. The CDR3 loop spans 18 amino acids. Trimming at V came to 2 bases and at J to 6 bases, leaving 18 bases not matched to a gene. Germline V gene sequence: CDR1 SGHDT, CDR2 YYEEEE. The CDR3 region is CASSFLEGKQGASSEQYF. The CDR3 bases are TGTGCCAGCAGCTTCCTTGAGGGGAAACAGGGGGCGTCGTCCGAGCAGTACTTC. Together with reference TRBV5-6 and TRBJ2-7, the CDR3 gives the full variable domain: DAGVTQSPTHLIKTRGQQVTLRCSPKSGHDTVSWYQQALGQGPQFIFQYYEEEERQRGNFPDRFSGHQFPNYSSELNVNALLLGDSALYLCASSFLEGKQGASSEQYFGPGTRLTVT.

This clone was detected a few times. V gene TRBV6-5 combines with J gene TRBJ2-7; D remains unclear. The CDR3 has 14 residues. The germline V and J ends were trimmed by 4 bases and 6 bases, with 16 bases remaining between them. Germline CDR1 and CDR2: MNHEY and SVGAGI. The CDR3 nucleotides read TGTGCCAGCAGTTCCTTATTAAATCGCCCCGAGCAGTACTTC. This translates into CASSSLLNRPEQYF.

Only one count was recorded for this clone. This rearrangement joins TRBV11-2 to TRBJ2-2; D is undetermined. This CDR3 has 13 amino acids. Germline V gene lookup returns CDR1 SGHAT and CDR2 FQNNGV. Trimming pared 1 base from V and 6 bases from J, leaving 6 bases between. The CDR3 DNA reads TGTGCCAGCAGCTTAGTCACCCCCGGGGAGCTGTTTTTT. As protein: CASSLVTPGELFF.

V is TRBV27 and J is TRBJ1-2; possible D gene TRBD1, 5 bases. The CDR3 covers 12 residues. V dropped 8 bases and J dropped 7 bases, with 14 bases sitting between them. Germline loops: CDR1 MNHEY, CDR2 SMNVEV (reference sequence). Here the CDR3 DNA reads TGTGCCAGCGGGACCCGGTCGGGTGGCTACACCTTC. Its protein product is CASGTRSGGYTF.

There are a few counts of this clone. Other DNA variants within this sample encode the same CDR3. The rearrangement uses TRBV28 and TRBJ1-1; no reliable D call. The CDR3 is 12 residues long. V was shortened by 2 bases and J by 1 base, with 2 bases between the two germline ends. Germline CDR1 is MDHEN and CDR2 is SYDVKM. This CDR3 reads CASSLGNTEAFF. CDR3 coding DNA: TGTGCCAGCAGTTTAGGGAACACTGAAGCTTTCTTT.

The chain links TRBV5-5 to TRBJ1-5, with D unresolved. The CDR3 extends over 14 amino acids. Germline loops: CDR1 SGHKS, CDR2 YYEKEE (reference sequence). Trimming stripped 7 bases from V and 4 bases from J, with 15 bases between. CDR3 loop: CASSPLPGNQPQHF. In nucleotides, the CDR3 is TGTGCCAGCTCTCCCCTACCGGGTAATCAGCCCCAGCATTTT.